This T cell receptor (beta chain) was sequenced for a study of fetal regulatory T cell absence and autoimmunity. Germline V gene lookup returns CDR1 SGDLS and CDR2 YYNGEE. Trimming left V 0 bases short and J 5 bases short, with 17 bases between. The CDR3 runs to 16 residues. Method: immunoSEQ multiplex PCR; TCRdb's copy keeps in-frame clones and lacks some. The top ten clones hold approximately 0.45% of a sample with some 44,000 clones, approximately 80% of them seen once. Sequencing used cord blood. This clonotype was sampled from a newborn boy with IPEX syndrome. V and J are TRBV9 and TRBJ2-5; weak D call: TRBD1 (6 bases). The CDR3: CASSVDPHRAEETQYF. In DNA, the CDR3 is TGTGCCAGCAGCGTAGACCCTCACAGGGCGGAGGAGACCCAGTACTTC.